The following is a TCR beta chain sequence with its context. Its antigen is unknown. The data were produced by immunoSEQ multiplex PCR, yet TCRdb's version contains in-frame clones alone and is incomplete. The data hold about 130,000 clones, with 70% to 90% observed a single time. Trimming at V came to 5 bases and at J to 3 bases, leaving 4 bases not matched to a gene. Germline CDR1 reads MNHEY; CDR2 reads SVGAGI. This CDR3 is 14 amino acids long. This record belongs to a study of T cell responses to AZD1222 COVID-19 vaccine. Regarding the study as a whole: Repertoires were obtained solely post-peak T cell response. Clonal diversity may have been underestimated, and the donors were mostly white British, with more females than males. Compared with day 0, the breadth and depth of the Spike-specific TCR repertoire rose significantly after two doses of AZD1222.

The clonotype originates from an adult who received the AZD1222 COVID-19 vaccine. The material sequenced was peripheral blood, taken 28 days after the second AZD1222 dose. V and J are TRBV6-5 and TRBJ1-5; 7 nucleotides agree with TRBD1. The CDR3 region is CASSKTGVNQPQHF. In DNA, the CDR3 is TGTGCCAGCAGTAAAACAGGGGTCAATCAGCCCCAGCATTTT.